The rows below give T cell receptor beta chains drawn from one sample of a study of response to subunit inactivated influenza vaccine. MiXCR was run by TCRdb on the RT-PCR reads, yielding one entry per CDR3 protein. The sample contains about half a million distinct CDR3 sequences, 6% to 9% of which appear only once. The input for sequencing was PBMCs from blood, taken less than 25 months after vaccination. These receptors were taken from a man between 50 and 70 years old who received an inactivated influenza vaccine. Both conserved end residues are part of each CDR3. Each record gives: J gene, CDR3 length, clone size, V gene, D gene, CDR3 protein, CDR3 DNA. The D gene is left open where the match is weak. Rows give clone size only sometimes, using once, few, many, or a class for an expanded clone.

J gene: TRBJ2-5; CDR3 length: 22; clone size: -; V gene: TRBV5-1; D gene: TRBD2; CDR3 protein: CASSLSAARRGTSGRNQETQYF; CDR3 DNA: TGCGCCAGCAGCTTGAGTGCCGCTCGAAGAGGGACTAGCGGGAGGAACCAAGAGACCCAGTACTTC
J gene: TRBJ1-2; CDR3 length: 15; clone size: few; V gene: TRBV20-1; D gene: -; CDR3 protein: CSARDIMGPNYGYTF; CDR3 DNA: TGCAGTGCTAGAGATATCATGGGGCCTAACTATGGCTACACCTTC
J gene: TRBJ2-7; CDR3 length: 13; clone size: many; V gene: TRBV29-1; D gene: TRBD1; CDR3 protein: CSVPGQGFYEQYF; CDR3 DNA: TGCAGCGTTCCGGGACAGGGGTTCTACGAGCAGTACTTC
J gene: TRBJ2-3; CDR3 length: 16; clone size: -; V gene: TRBV14; D gene: -; CDR3 protein: CASSPRLRPSTDTQYF; CDR3 DNA: TGTGCCAGCAGCCCTAGACTACGCCCAAGCACAGATACGCAGTATTTT
J gene: TRBJ2-7; CDR3 length: 14; clone size: -; V gene: TRBV4-1; D gene: -; CDR3 protein: CASSHAQGSYEQYF; CDR3 DNA: TGCGCCAGCAGCCATGCACAGGGTAGCTACGAGCAGTACTTC
J gene: TRBJ2-1; CDR3 length: 15; clone size: -; V gene: TRBV5-1; D gene: -; CDR3 protein: CASSRDSALGNEQFF; CDR3 DNA: TGCGCCAGCAGCCGGGATAGCGCGCTCGGGAATGAGCAGTTCTTC
J gene: TRBJ1-1; CDR3 length: 14; clone size: once; V gene: TRBV19; D gene: -; CDR3 protein: CASSPRRGNTEAFF; CDR3 DNA: TGTGCCAGTAGCCCCCGTAGGGGGAACACTGAAGCTTTCTTT
J gene: TRBJ2-1; CDR3 length: 13; clone size: -; V gene: TRBV5-5; D gene: TRBD1; CDR3 protein: CASSPRGGDEQFF; CDR3 DNA: TGTGCCAGCAGTCCCCGAGGGGGCGATGAGCAGTTCTTC
J gene: TRBJ1-6; CDR3 length: 15; clone size: -; V gene: TRBV12-3/TRBV12-4; D gene: TRBD1; CDR3 protein: CASSTTGDLNSPLHF; CDR3 DNA: TGTGCCAGCAGTACAACAGGGGACCTTAATTCACCCCTCCACTTT
J gene: TRBJ1-1; CDR3 length: 15; clone size: few; V gene: TRBV23-1; D gene: TRBD1; CDR3 protein: CASSPWCRGGTEAFF; CDR3 DNA: TGCGCCAGCAGTCCTTGGTGCAGGGGGGGAACTGAAGCTTTCTTT
J gene: TRBJ2-6; CDR3 length: 14; clone size: -; V gene: TRBV20-1; D gene: -; CDR3 protein: CSAESRSWANVLTF; CDR3 DNA: TGCAGTGCCGAGAGTAGGTCTTGGGCCAACGTCCTGACTTTC
J gene: TRBJ1-4; CDR3 length: 13; clone size: few; V gene: TRBV30; D gene: -; CDR3 protein: CAWAARFNEKLFF; CDR3 DNA: TGTGCCTGGGCCGCGCGGTTTAATGAAAAACTGTTTTTT
J gene: TRBJ2-2; CDR3 length: 16; clone size: few; V gene: TRBV10-3; D gene: TRBD2; CDR3 protein: CAISNGLAANTGELFF; CDR3 DNA: TGTGCCATCAGTAACGGACTAGCGGCGAACACCGGGGAGCTGTTTTTT
J gene: TRBJ1-1; CDR3 length: 16; clone size: -; V gene: TRBV11-2; D gene: -; CDR3 protein: CASSLDVTGWGTEAFF; CDR3 DNA: TGTGCCAGCAGCTTAGATGTGACGGGGTGGGGGACTGAAGCTTTCTTT
J gene: TRBJ1-5; CDR3 length: 15; clone size: -; V gene: TRBV5-5; D gene: TRBD1; CDR3 protein: CASSLEAGGAQPQHF; CDR3 DNA: TGTGCCAGCAGCTTGGAGGCAGGGGGGGCTCAGCCCCAGCATTTT
J gene: TRBJ1-1; CDR3 length: 15; clone size: few; V gene: TRBV3-1; D gene: -; CDR3 protein: CASSQSLRVGFEAFF; CDR3 DNA: TGTGCCAGCAGCCAGAGTCTCAGGGTAGGGTTTGAAGCTTTCTTT
J gene: TRBJ2-1; CDR3 length: 12; clone size: many; V gene: TRBV20-1; D gene: -; CDR3 protein: CSARRAANEQFF; CDR3 DNA: TGCAGTGCTAGGAGAGCGGCCAATGAGCAGTTCTTC
J gene: TRBJ2-2; CDR3 length: 20; clone size: many; V gene: TRBV28; D gene: TRBD2; CDR3 protein: CASSPNPGTSGRAITGELFF; CDR3 DNA: TGTGCCAGCAGTCCGAACCCCGGGACTAGCGGGAGGGCTATCACCGGGGAGCTGTTTTTT
J gene: TRBJ1-2; CDR3 length: 14; clone size: many; V gene: TRBV5-5; D gene: -; CDR3 protein: CASSLARDNYGYTF; CDR3 DNA: TGTGCCAGCAGCTTAGCGAGAGATAACTATGGCTACACCTTC
J gene: TRBJ2-1; CDR3 length: 15; clone size: many; V gene: TRBV10-3; D gene: -; CDR3 protein: CAISAREGMVNEQFF; CDR3 DNA: TGTGCCATCAGTGCGCGAGAGGGGATGGTTAATGAGCAGTTCTTC
J gene: TRBJ1-1; CDR3 length: 14; clone size: -; V gene: TRBV6-1; D gene: -; CDR3 protein: CASSTLRGGTEAFF; CDR3 DNA: TGTGCCAGCAGTACGTTGCGGGGTGGGACTGAAGCTTTCTTT
J gene: TRBJ2-7; CDR3 length: 14; clone size: few; V gene: TRBV20-1; D gene: TRBD2; CDR3 protein: CSARDPKRGYEQYF; CDR3 DNA: TGCAGTGCTAGAGATCCCAAGCGGGGTTACGAGCAGTACTTC